These 3 T cell receptor beta chains originate from one sample sequenced in a study of T cell repertoires in cytomegalovirus infection. No antigen has been assigned to these receptors. Via MiXCR, TCRdb re-called the reads, giving one row per CDR3 protein. This sample has approximately 300,000 distinct CDR3 sequences, with under 35% found just once. Sequenced material: cultured PBMCs, taken from culture after CMV antigen stimulation. The source is a human donor in good health (CMV status not recorded). Some clones in this sample may be carry-over from other donors' samples.

The chain has TRBV27 and TRBJ1-4; no clear D gene. This CDR3 is built from 15 residues. Per germline, CDR1 MNHEY and CDR2 SMNVEV (reference sequence). V lost 6 bases and J lost 0, with 11 bases in between. In nucleotides, the CDR3 is TGTGCCAGCAGCTTTAACAGTGCAACTAATGAAAAACTGTTTTTT. Amino acid sequence: CASSFNSATNEKLFF. Complete variable domain (other parts from reference TRBV27 and TRBJ1-4): EAQVTQNPRYLITVTGKKLTVTCSQNMNHEYMSWYRQDPGLGLRQIYYSMNVEVTDKGDVPEGYKVSRKEKRNFPLILESPSPNQTSLYFCASSFNSATNEKLFFGSGTQLSVL.

This clonotype was observed a handful of times. The chain joins TRBV6-2 or TRBV6-3 to TRBJ2-3; no reliable D call. The ends were cut back, 6 bases at V and 8 bases at J, with 12 bases in the middle. There are 12 residues in the CDR3. Germline CDR1 reads MNHEY; CDR2 reads SVGEGT. CDR3: CASSSNWGTQYF. The CDR3 DNA follows: TGTGCCAGCAGCTCCAACTGGGGTACGCAGTATTTT.

This clonotype was detected ten times or more. The rearrangement links TRBV7-2 to TRBJ2-7; 9 nucleotides align to TRBD2. The germline V gene has CDR1 SGHTA and CDR2 FQGNSA. The CDR3 has 13 residues. V was pared by 3 bases and J by 7 bases, with 4 bases of the junction left unmatched. The CDR3 is CASSFSGSGEQYF. CDR3 DNA: TGTGCCAGCAGCTTTAGCGGGAGTGGGGAGCAGTACTTC.